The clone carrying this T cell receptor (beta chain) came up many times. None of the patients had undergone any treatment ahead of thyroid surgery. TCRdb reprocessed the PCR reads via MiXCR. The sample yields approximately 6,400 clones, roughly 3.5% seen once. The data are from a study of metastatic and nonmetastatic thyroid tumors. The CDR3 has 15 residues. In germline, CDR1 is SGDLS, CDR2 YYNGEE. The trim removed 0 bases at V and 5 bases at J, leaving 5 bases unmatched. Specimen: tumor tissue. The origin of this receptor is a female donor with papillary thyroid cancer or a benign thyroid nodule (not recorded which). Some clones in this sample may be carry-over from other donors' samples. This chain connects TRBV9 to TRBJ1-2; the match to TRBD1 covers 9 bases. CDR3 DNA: TGTGCCAGCAGCGTAGATGGGACAGGGATATATGGCTACACCTTC. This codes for CASSVDGTGIYGYTF.